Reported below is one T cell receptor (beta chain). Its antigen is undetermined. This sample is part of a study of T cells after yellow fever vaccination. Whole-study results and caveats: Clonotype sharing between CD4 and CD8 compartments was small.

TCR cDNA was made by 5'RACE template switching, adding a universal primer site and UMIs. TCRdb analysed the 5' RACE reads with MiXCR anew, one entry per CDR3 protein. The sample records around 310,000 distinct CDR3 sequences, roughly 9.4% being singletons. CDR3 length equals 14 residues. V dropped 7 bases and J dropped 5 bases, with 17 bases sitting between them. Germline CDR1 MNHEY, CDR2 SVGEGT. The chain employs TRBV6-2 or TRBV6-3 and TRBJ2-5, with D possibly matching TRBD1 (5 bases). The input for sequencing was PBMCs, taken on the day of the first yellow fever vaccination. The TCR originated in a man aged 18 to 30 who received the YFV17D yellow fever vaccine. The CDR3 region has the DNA TGTGCCAGCAAATCAGGGCAGGGCCTCGAGACCCAGTACTTC. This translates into CASKSGQGLETQYF.